A single sample gave rise to the 22 T cell receptor beta chains below, sequenced in a study of T-cell memory formation after mild COVID-19. Each CDR3 protein is one row after TCRdb ran MiXCR on the 5' RACE reads. This sample has 290,000 or so distinct CDR3 sequences, with less than 20% found just once. The sequenced sample consisted of PBMCs or a T cell subset sorted from them (not recorded which). The source of these receptors is a man aged 18-30 years who had mild COVID-19 (a few samples of this study predate the infection). Cell type and time point are not known.

The chain is built from TRBV9 and TRBJ1-1; tentatively, D is TRBD1 (5 bases). Germline V gene sequence: CDR1 SGDLS, CDR2 YYNGEE. Trimming removed 3 bases from V and 3 bases from J, with 12 bases in between. This CDR3 has 14 amino acids. The CDR3 DNA sequence: TGTGCCAGCAGCGCGCCCTGGGGGGACACTGAAGCTTTCTTT. Amino acid sequence: CASSAPWGDTEAFF.

This clonotype was picked up a small number of times. This CDR3 is CASSFRQGAYEQYV. The CDR3 DNA reads as TGTGCCAGCAGCTTTCGACAGGGGGCCTACGAGCAGTACGTC. The chain combines TRBV5-4 with TRBJ2-7; 9 positions agree with TRBD1. Germline V gene lookup returns CDR1 SGHNT and CDR2 YYREEE (reference sequence). The CDR3 is made up of 14 amino acids. After removal of 2 bases from V and 2 bases from J, the junction contained 2 bases not matched to a gene.

The chain carries TRBV9 and TRBJ2-3; D is uncertain. CDR1 and CDR2 from the germline V gene are SGDLS and YYNGEE. V was cut by 1 base and J by 1 base, with 10 bases left in between. The CDR3 is made up of 15 amino acids. The CDR3 nucleotides read TGTGCCAGCAGCGTAAGTGGGTCGGGCACAGATACGCAGTATTTT. Translated, it gives CASSVSGSGTDTQYF.

The sample holds a few counts of this clonotype. The chain carries TRBV7-9 and TRBJ2-5, with TRBD1 matching 7 bases. Per germline, CDR1 SEHNR and CDR2 FQNEAQ (reference sequence). Trimming took 1 base from V and 3 from J; bases not matched to a gene: 5. There are 15 residues in the CDR3. The CDR3 DNA reads TGTGCCAGCAGCTTAGTAGTTGGGACAGAAGAGACCCAGTACTTC. This encodes CASSLVVGTEETQYF.

This clonotype was seen more than once but under ten times. The chain uses TRBV6-6 and TRBJ1-2, with D uncertain. Germline loops: CDR1 MNHNY, CDR2 SVGAGI (reference sequence). The CDR3 runs 15 residues. Trimming left V 1 base short and J 6 bases short, with 15 bases between. This chain's CDR3 is CASSYFPGTDDGYTF. CDR3 nucleotide sequence: TGTGCCAGCAGTTACTTCCCCGGAACGGACGATGGCTACACCTTC.

The chain recombines TRBV7-6 with TRBJ2-3; D ambiguous. The CDR3 contains 15 residues. V dropped 0 bases and J dropped 6 bases, with 13 bases sitting between them. Germline CDR1 is SGHVS and CDR2 is FNYEAQ. The CDR3 loop is CASSLAPRPLDTQYF. For the CDR3, the DNA is TGTGCCAGCAGCTTAGCGCCCAGACCTTTGGATACGCAGTATTTT.

This rearrangement joins TRBV6-6 to TRBJ2-5, with D tentatively TRBD2 (6 bases). The CDR3 runs to 16 residues. V shed 5 bases and J shed 2 bases, with 18 bases lying between them. Germline lookup yields CDR1 MNHNY and CDR2 SVGAGI (reference sequence). CDR3 in DNA: TGTGCCAGCAGTAACCCCCCCGGTAGCGGACAAGAGACCCAGTACTTC. Translating it yields CASSNPPGSGQETQYF.

V gene TRBV28 combines with J gene TRBJ1-5; unclear D gene. Germline CDR1 reads MDHEN; CDR2 reads SYDVKM. Trimming stripped 7 bases from V and 5 bases from J, with 9 bases between. The CDR3 has 12 residues. CDR3: CASNPPDQPQHF. The CDR3 coding sequence is TGTGCCAGCAATCCACCGGATCAGCCCCAGCATTTT.

The rearrangement links TRBV7-9 to TRBJ1-5; possible D gene TRBD1, 5 bases. The germline V and J ends were trimmed by 5 bases and 6 bases, with 14 bases remaining between them. The CDR3 has 14 amino acids. Germline-derived CDR1 and CDR2 are SEHNR and FQNEAQ (reference sequence). The CDR3 DNA follows: TGTGCCAGCAGCAATACAGGTATCGGTCAGCCCCAGCATTTT. This gives the protein CASSNTGIGQPQHF.

The chain has TRBV12-3 or TRBV12-4 and TRBJ2-7, with 10 bases matching TRBD1. There are 15 residues in the CDR3. With 3 bases clipped from V and 7 bases from J, the junction kept 9 bases outside the gene matches. The CDR3 reads CASSFRTGGFGEQYF. CDR3 nucleotides: TGTGCCAGCAGTTTCCGGACAGGGGGGTTTGGAGAGCAGTACTTC.

This rearrangement joins TRBV7-8 to TRBJ2-7; 7 bases line up with TRBD2. In germline, CDR1 is SGHVS, CDR2 FQNEAQ. J gave up 2 bases and V 4 bases, and 8 bases lay outside the gene matches. The CDR3 covers 15 residues. As DNA, the CDR3 is TGTGCCAGCAGCTCCCTGGCGGGGGTGGCCTACGAGCAGTACTTC. It specifies CASSSLAGVAYEQYF.

The rearrangement links TRBV6-5 to TRBJ2-5; 9 nucleotides match TRBD1. Per germline, CDR1 MNHEY and CDR2 SVGAGI. V lost 9 bases and J lost 4; bases outside the gene matches: 9. The CDR3 spans 14 residues. The CDR3 DNA is TGTGCCAGTACGCTACAGGGGGCAGGAGAGACCCAGTACTTC. This translates into CASTLQGAGETQYF.

This clonotype was observed a handful of times. The chain couples TRBV6-6 to TRBJ1-2, with 7 bases identical to TRBD1. Germline V lookup: CDR1 MNHNY, CDR2 SVGAGI (reference sequence). V lost 6 bases to trimming and J lost 5 bases; unmatched junction nucleotides: 9. The CDR3 has 14 amino acids. The CDR3 loop reads CASRPKGADYGYTF. CDR3 DNA sequence: TGTGCCAGCAGGCCGAAGGGGGCGGATTATGGCTACACCTTC.

The V call is TRBV6-5, the J call TRBJ2-3; D possibly uses TRBD1 or TRBD2 (6 bases each). This CDR3 region has 12 residues. Trimming removed 11 bases from V and 3 bases from J, with 12 bases in between. Germline V gene sequence: CDR1 MNHEY, CDR2 SVGAGI. DNA for the CDR3: TGTGCCGCTGGGGGGCCGACAGATACGCAGTATTTT. This sequence encodes CAAGGPTDTQYF.

This clonotype was found many times. This chain joins TRBV7-2 and TRBJ1-1, with 8 bases identical to TRBD1. The length of the CDR3 is 13 residues. Germline V gene sequence: CDR1 SGHTA, CDR2 FQGNSA. V shed 3 bases, J shed 4 bases, and the junction held 1 base outside the gene matches. CDR3 nucleotide sequence: TGTGCCAGCAGCTTGGGACAGGCCACTGAAGCTTTCTTT. Protein sequence: CASSLGQATEAFF.

This clonotype has at least ten counts. The genes are TRBV2 and TRBJ2-1; no clear D. Germline V gene sequence: CDR1 SNHLY, CDR2 FYNNEI. The V gene lost 4 bases and the J gene lost 0 bases, with 1 base spanning the gap. The CDR3 has 12 residues. CDR3 sequence: CASSGSYNEQFF. Written as DNA, the CDR3 is TGTGCCAGCAGTGGCTCCTACAATGAGCAGTTCTTC.

This clonotype showed up just a few times. The chain joins TRBV6-2 or TRBV6-3 to TRBJ2-5; D is unresolved. The CDR3 consists of 10 residues. Germline V CDR1 and CDR2: MNHEY, SVGEGT. Deletions cut 6 bases from V and 5 bases from J, with 4 bases between. The CDR3 sequence: CASRSETQYF. Written as DNA, the CDR3 is TGTGCCAGCAGATCGGAGACCCAGTACTTC.

V and J are TRBV4-1 and TRBJ1-1; 7 bases match TRBD1. The CDR3 has 14 amino acids. V gave up 7 bases and J gave up 4 bases; unmatched junction bases: 9. Germline V lookup: CDR1 MGHRA, CDR2 YSYEKL. The CDR3 DNA sequence: TGCGCCAGCACCGCCAGGGGGGGGCCCACTGAAGCTTTCTTT. It encodes CASTARGGPTEAFF.

The chain employs TRBV6-2 or TRBV6-3 and TRBJ1-1; D ambiguous. The V end lost 3 bases, the J end lost 1 base, and 9 bases lay between the germline ends. The CDR3 is 14 amino acids. Looked up from germline, CDR1 is MNHEY and CDR2 is SVGEGT. CDR3 amino acids: CASSYVDGNTEAFF. The CDR3 DNA follows: TGTGCCAGCAGTTATGTAGACGGGAACACTGAAGCTTTCTTT.

The chain has TRBV2 and TRBJ2-2, with D hard to call. This CDR3 comprises 13 residues. In germline, CDR1 is SNHLY, CDR2 FYNNEI. V was shortened by 5 bases and J by 9 bases, with 13 bases between the two germline ends. CDR3 residues: CASSWHITWELFF. The CDR3 DNA sequence: TGTGCCAGCAGTTGGCACATTACTTGGGAGCTGTTTTTT.

The genes are TRBV7-8 and TRBJ1-1; tentatively, D is TRBD1 (5 bases). The ends were cut back, 5 bases at V and 4 bases at J, with 17 bases in the middle. The CDR3 is 15 amino acids. CDR1 SGHVS and CDR2 FQNEAQ come from the germline V gene. This CDR3 is CASSPLGLGGTEAFF. CDR3 DNA: TGTGCCAGCAGCCCATTGGGCCTTGGGGGCACTGAAGCTTTCTTT.

This clonotype was seen only a few times. J is TRBJ1-4 and V is TRBV5-1; 8 bases align to TRBD1. V lost 2 bases to trimming and J lost 11 bases; unmatched junction nucleotides: 5. Germline lookup yields CDR1 SGHRS and CDR2 YFSETQ. There are 13 residues in the CDR3. This CDR3 is CASSFGQGGKLFF. Written as DNA, the CDR3 is TGCGCCAGCAGCTTCGGACAGGGCGGGAAACTGTTTTTT. The whole variable domain, filled in from reference TRBV5-1 and TRBJ1-4, reads KAGVTQTPRYLIKTRGQQVTLSCSPISGHRSVSWYQQTPGQGLQFLFEYFSETQRNKGNFPGRFSGRQFSNSRSEMNVSTLELGDSALYLCASSFGQGGKLFFGSGTQLSVL.